This record covers a single TCR beta chain. Its antigen is undetermined. Markers CD45RO/CCR7/CD25/CD127/CD95/CD27 served to sort CD4+ naive, central memory, regulatory and stem cell-like memory cells. The CDR3 totals 11 residues. Germline V gives CDR1 DFQATT, CDR2 SNEGSKA (reference sequence). Trimming cost V 4 bases and J 3 bases, with 7 bases left between them. The data belong to a study of beta chain features in type 1 diabetes. Study in general: Examined across all samples were about 99,000,000 sorted cells. Study results and caveats: PCR, the amplification step, might favor shorter templates, equally in patients and controls. Within each of all four CD4+ subsets, Type 1 diabetes patients had TCRB CDR3s that were moderately but significantly shorter.

Of the isolated RNA, all was reverse transcribed, and so the sequenced material was expressed TCRB transcripts. Each sample of naive, central memory or regulatory T cells had, on average, about 3.57 million reads. Generated by immunoSEQ multiplex PCR, the TCRdb table keeps only in-frame clones and is missing some. The data hold 150,000 to 200,000 clones, with roughly 63% observed a single time. This chain connects TRBV20-1 to TRBJ2-7; D unclear. The source material was naive CD4+ T cells from blood. The clonotype was recovered from a man in his thirties or forties with type 1 diabetes. In DNA, the CDR3 is TGCAGTGCTATGGAAGGCTACGAGCAGTACTTC. Translated: CSAMEGYEQYF.